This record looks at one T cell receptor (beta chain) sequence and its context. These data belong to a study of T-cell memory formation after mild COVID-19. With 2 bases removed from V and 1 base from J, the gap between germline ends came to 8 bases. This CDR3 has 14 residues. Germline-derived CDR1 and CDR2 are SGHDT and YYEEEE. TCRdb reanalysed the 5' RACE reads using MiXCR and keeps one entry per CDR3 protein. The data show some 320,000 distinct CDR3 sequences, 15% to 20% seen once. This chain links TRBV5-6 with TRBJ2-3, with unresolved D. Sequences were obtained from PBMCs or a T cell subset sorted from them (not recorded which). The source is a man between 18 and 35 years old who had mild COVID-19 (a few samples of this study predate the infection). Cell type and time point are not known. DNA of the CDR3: TGTGCCAGCAGCTTACTGTGGGGCACAGATACGCAGTATTTT. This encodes CASSLLWGTDTQYF.